This T cell receptor (beta chain) was documented in a study of identical twins. The study, taken as a whole, reports: The same donors were not followed; conclusions instead depended on cross-sectional statistical analysis. For out-of-frame alpha sequences shared by twins, low generation probability was in excess. Weaker excess twin sharing was observed in beta out-of-frame sequences.

Through template switching, a universal primer site was introduced, and the cDNA contained unique molecular identifiers. One entry per CDR3 protein, called by TCRdb with MiXCR from the 5' RACE reads. In the table there are 300,000 to 350,000 distinct CDR3 sequences, 9% to 15% of which are singletons. From germline, CDR1 is SNHLY and CDR2 FYNNEI. The ends were cut back, 6 bases at V and 3 bases at J, with 17 bases in the middle. The CDR3 runs to 15 residues. This clonotype was picked up a small number of times. What it recognizes is unknown. The sample was also linked to a second study, of yellow fever vaccine responses in identical twins.

This sequence joins TRBV2 and TRBJ1-2; D possibly corresponds to TRBD1 (6 bases). The TCR was taken from a woman younger than 35 in good health. Material for sequencing was CD8+ T cells sorted from blood. Here the CDR3 reads CASRARQAYYYGYTF. The CDR3, as DNA: TGTGCCAGCAGGGCCAGACAGGCGTATTACTATGGCTACACCTTC.